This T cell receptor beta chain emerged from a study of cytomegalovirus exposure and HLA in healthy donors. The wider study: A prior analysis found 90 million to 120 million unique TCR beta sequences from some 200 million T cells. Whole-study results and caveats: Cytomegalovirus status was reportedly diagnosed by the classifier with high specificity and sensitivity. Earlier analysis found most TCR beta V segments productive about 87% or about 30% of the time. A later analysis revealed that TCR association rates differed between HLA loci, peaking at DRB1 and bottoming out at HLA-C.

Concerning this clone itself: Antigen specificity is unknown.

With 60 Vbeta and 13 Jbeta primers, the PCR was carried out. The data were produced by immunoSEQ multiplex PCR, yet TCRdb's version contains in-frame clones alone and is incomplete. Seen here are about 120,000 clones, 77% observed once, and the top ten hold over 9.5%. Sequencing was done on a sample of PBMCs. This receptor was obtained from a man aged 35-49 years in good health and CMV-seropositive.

CDR3 residues: CASSLRATEAFF. The CDR3 region has the DNA TGTGCCAGCAGCTTACGCGCCACTGAAGCTTTCTTT. The chain carries TRBV7-8 and TRBJ1-1, with no clear D. Trimming took off 2 bases at V and 4 bases at J, with 5 bases between the two ends. Looked up from germline, CDR1 is SGHVS and CDR2 is FQNEAQ. The length of the CDR3 is 12 residues.